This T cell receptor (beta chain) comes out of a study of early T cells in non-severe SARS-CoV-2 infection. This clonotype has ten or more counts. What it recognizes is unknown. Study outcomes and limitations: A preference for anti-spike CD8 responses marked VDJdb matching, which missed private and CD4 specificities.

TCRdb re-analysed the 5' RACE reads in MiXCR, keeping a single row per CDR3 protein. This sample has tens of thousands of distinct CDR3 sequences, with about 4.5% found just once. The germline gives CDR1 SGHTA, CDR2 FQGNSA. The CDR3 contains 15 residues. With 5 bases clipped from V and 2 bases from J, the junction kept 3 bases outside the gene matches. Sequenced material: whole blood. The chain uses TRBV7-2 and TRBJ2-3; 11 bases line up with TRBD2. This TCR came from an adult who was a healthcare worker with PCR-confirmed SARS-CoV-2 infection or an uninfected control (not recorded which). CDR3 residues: CASSPSGGYTDTQYF. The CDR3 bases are TGTGCCAGCAGCCCTAGCGGGGGGTACACAGATACGCAGTATTTT.